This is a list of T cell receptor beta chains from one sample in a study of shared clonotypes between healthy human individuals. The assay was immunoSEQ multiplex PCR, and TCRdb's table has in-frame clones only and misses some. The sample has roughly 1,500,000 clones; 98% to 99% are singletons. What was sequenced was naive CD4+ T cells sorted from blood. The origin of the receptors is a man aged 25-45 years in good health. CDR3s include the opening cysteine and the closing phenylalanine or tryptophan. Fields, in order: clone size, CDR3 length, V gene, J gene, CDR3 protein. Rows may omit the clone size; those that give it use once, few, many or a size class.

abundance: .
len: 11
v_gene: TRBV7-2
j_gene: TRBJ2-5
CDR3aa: CASSFFETQYF

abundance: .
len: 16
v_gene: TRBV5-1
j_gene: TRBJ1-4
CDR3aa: CASAQFRDATNEKLFF

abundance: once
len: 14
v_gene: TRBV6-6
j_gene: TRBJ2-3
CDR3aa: CASSVGGTLWTQYF

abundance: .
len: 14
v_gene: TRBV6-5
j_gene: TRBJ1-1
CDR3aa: CASRPGPQNTEAFF

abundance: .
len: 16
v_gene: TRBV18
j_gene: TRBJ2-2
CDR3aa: CASSQEQGRSTGELFF

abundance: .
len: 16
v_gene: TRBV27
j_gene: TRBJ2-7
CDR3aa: CASSPLVGGPSYEQYF

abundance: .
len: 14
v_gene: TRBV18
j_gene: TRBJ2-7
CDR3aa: CASSPGTGPSEQYF

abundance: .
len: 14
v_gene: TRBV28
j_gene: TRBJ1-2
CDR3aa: CASSPGQTLQGYTF

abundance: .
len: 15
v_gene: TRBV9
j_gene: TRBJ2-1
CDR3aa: CASSVATFSYNEQFF

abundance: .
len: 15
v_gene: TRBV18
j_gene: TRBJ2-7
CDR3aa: CASSPATGGTYEQYF

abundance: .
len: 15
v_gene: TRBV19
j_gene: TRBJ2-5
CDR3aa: CASSIQGGYQETQYF

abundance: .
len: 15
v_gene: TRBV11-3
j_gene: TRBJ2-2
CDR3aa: CASSPEGDNTGELFF

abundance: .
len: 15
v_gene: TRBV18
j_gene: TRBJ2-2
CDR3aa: CASSHGVTGTGELFF

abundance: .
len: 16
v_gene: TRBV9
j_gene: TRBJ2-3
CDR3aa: CASSKDGRALVDTQYF

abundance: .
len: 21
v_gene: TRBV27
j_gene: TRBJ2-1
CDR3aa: CASSIYLTSGSMGVSYNEQFF

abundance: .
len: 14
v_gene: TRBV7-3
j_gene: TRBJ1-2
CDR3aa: CASSLSGWEYGYTF

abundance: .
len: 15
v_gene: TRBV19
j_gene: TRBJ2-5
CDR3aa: CASSADRGLGETQYF

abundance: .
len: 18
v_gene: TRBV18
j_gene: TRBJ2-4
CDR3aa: CASSPRPQGHPAKNIQYF

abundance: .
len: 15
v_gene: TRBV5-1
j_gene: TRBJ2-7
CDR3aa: CASSIKDSHVSEQYF

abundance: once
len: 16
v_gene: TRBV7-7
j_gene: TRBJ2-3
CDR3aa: CASSPLIRPYTDTQYF

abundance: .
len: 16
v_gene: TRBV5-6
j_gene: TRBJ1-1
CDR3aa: CASSLRTAPLRSEAFF

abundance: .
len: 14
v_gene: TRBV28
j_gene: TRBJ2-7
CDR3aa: CASRQQGSPYEQYF

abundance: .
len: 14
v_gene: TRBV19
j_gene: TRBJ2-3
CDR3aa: CASSTWGQTDTQYF

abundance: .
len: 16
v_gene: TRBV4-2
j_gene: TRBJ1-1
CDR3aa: CASSQDFDRERTEAFF

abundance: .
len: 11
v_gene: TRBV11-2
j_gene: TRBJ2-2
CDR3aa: CASKGGTSVVF

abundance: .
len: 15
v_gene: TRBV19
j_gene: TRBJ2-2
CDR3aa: CASSIEGISTGELFF

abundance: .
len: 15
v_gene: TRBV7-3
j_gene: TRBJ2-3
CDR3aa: CASSLKGTGADTQYF

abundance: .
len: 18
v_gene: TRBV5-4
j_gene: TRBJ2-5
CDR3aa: CASSSGGSSGRLRETQYF